The 5 T cell receptor beta chains reported below all come from one sample, sequenced in a study of T cells in localized non-small cell lung cancer. Using immunoSEQ multiplex PCR, the repertoire was profiled, and TCRdb retains in-frame clones only, with some absent. The table shows about 77,000 clones, with 85% to 90% occurring only once. The source was peripheral blood, collected before any cancer treatment. Receptors were obtained from a woman between 35 and 75 years old with stage I squamous cell lung carcinoma.

The gene calls are TRBV30 and TRBJ1-1; weak D call: TRBD1 (5 bases). The CDR3 spans 12 residues. V gave up 2 bases and J gave up 5 bases, with 9 bases separating them. CDR1 is GTSNPN and CDR2 is SVGIG in the germline V gene (reference sequence). CDR3: CAWSRGYTEAFF. The CDR3 DNA sequence: TGTGCCTGGAGTCGGGGGTATACTGAAGCTTTCTTT.

The table lists this clone with a few counts. The CDR3, as DNA: TGTGCCAGCAGCCCGGGACGGCAGGGCAACTATGGCTACACCTTC. Its translation: CASSPGRQGNYGYTF. The chain couples TRBV5-4 to TRBJ1-2, with a possible D match to TRBD1 (5 bases). The V and J ends lost 4 bases and 2 bases respectively, with 15 bases between them. Germline CDR1 and CDR2: SGHNT and YYREEE (reference sequence). CDR3 length: 15 residues.

The chain uses TRBV18 and TRBJ1-6, with D perhaps TRBD1 (5 bases). Trimming shortened V by 3 bases and J by 8 bases, and 11 bases separated the two germline ends. The CDR3 is made up of 14 amino acids. Germline V CDR1 and CDR2: KGHSH, LQKENI. CDR3 region: CASSPLRDDSPLHF. As DNA, the CDR3 is TGTGCCAGCTCACCTCTCAGGGACGATTCACCCCTCCACTTT. The whole variable domain, remainder taken from reference TRBV18 and TRBJ1-6, is NAGVMQNPRHLVRRRGQEARLRCSPMKGHSHVYWYRQLPEEGLKFMVYLQKENIIDESGMPKERFSAEFPKEGPSILRIQQVVRGDSAAYFCASSPLRDDSPLHFGNGTRLTVT.

This clone was counted only a few times. The chain employs TRBV6-5 and TRBJ1-3; D ambiguous. V lost 2 bases and J 4 bases, leaving 3 bases between the germline ends. The CDR3 length is 12 residues. Germline CDR1 MNHEY, CDR2 SVGAGI. CDR3 DNA: TGTGCCAGCAGTTACAACGGAAACACCATATATTTT. Its protein is CASSYNGNTIYF.

Details on this clone: The same CDR3 also results from other DNA sequences found in this sample. The chain joins TRBV5-1 to TRBJ1-5; 7 bases line up with TRBD1. Germline loops: CDR1 SGHRS, CDR2 YFSETQ. The trim removed 2 bases at V and 7 bases at J, leaving 6 bases unmatched. The CDR3 is made up of 14 amino acids. Written as DNA, the CDR3 is TGCGCCAGCAGCTTATCAGGGGGTAACCAGCCCCAGCATTTT. It translates to CASSLSGGNQPQHF.